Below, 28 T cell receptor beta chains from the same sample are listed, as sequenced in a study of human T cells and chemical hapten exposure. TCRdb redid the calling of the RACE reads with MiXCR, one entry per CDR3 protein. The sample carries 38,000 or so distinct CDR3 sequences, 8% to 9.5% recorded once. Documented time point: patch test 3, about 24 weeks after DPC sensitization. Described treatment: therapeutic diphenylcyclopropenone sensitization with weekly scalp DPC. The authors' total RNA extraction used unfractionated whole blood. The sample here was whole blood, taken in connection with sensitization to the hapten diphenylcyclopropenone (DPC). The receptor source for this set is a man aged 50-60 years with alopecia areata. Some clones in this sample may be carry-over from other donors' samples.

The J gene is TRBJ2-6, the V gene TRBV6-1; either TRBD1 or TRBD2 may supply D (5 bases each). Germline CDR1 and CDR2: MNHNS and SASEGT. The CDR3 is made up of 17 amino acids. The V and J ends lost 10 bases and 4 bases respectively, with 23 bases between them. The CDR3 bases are TGTGCCACAGATCGGGGCAGGAGATCTCTGGGGGCCAACGTCCTGACTTTC. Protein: CATDRGRRSLGANVLTF.

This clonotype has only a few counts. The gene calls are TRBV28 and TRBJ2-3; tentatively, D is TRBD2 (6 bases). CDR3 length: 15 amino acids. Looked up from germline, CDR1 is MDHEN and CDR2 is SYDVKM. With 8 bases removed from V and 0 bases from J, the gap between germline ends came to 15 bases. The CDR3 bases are TGTGCCAGCTCCTCGAGGGCGGGAAGCACAGATACGCAGTATTTT. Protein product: CASSSRAGSTDTQYF.

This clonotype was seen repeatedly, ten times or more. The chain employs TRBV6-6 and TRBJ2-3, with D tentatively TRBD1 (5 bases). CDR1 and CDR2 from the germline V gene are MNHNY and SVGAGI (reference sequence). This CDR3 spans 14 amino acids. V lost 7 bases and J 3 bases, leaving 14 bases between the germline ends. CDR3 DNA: TGTGCCAGCATCCAACATTCAGGGACAGATACGCAGTATTTT. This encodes CASIQHSGTDTQYF.

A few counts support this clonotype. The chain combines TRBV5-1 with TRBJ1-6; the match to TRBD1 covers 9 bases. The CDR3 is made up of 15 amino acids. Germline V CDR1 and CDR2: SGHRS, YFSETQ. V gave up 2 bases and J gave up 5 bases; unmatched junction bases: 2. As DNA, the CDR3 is TGCGCCAGCAGCTTAAGACAGGGGGATAATTCACCCCTCCACTTT. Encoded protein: CASSLRQGDNSPLHF. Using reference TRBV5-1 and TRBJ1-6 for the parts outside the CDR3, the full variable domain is KAGVTQTPRYLIKTRGQQVTLSCSPISGHRSVSWYQQTPGQGLQFLFEYFSETQRNKGNFPGRFSGRQFSNSRSEMNVSTLELGDSALYLCASSLRQGDNSPLHFGNGTRLTVT.

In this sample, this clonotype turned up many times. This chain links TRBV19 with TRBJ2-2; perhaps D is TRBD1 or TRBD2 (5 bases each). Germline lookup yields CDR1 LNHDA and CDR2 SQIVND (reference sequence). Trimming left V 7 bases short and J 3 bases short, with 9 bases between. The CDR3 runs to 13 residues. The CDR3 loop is CASMRDDTGELFF. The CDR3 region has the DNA TGTGCCAGTATGAGGGACGACACCGGGGAGCTGTTTTTT.

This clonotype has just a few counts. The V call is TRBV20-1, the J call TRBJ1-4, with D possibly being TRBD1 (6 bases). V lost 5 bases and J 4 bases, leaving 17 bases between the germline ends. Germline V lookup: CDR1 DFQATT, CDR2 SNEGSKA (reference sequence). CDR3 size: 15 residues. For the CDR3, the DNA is TGCAGTGCTCAGACGTGGGACAACGATAATGAAAAACTGTTTTTT. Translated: CSAQTWDNDNEKLFF.

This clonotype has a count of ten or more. The CDR3: CASTQPGFNYGYTF. CDR3 DNA sequence: TGTGCCAGCACCCAACCGGGGTTCAACTATGGCTACACCTTC. The V and J genes are TRBV6-2 or TRBV6-3 and TRBJ1-2, with D unresolved. V was cut by 7 bases and J by 2 bases, with 14 bases left in between. CDR3 length: 14 amino acids. CDR1 is MNHEY, CDR2 SVGEGT, per germline.

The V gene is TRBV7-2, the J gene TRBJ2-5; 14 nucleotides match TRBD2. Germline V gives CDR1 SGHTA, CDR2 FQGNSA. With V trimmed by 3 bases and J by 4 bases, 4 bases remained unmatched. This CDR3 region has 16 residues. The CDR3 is CASSLTSGRGRETQYF. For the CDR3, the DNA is TGTGCCAGCAGCTTGACTAGCGGGAGGGGCCGAGAGACCCAGTACTTC.

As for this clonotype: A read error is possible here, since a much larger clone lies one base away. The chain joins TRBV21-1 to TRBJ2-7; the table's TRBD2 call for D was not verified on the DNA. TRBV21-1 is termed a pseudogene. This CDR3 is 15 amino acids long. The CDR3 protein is CASSERTALGFKQYF. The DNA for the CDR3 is TGTGCCAGCAGCGAGCGGACGGCCCTGGGATTCAAGCAGTACTTC.

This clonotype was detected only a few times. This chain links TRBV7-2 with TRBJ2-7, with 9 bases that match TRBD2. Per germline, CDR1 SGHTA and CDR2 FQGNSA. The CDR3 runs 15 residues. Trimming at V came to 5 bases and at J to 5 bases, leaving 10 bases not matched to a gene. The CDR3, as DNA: TGTGCCAGCAGCCTTCGCGGGAGGGACGGGGACGAGCAGTACTTC. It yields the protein CASSLRGRDGDEQYF.

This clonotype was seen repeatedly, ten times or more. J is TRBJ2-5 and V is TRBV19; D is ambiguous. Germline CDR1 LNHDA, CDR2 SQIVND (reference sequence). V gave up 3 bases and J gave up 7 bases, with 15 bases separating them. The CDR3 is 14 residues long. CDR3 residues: CASSISSTSRTQYF. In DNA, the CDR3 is TGTGCCAGTAGTATTTCTTCGACATCGCGGACCCAGTACTTC.

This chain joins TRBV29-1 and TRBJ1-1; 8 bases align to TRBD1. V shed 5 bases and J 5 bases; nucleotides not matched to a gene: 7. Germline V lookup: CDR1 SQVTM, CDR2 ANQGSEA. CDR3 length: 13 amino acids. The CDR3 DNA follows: TGCAGCGTTCGAGACAGGGGATATACTGAAGCTTTCTTT. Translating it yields CSVRDRGYTEAFF.

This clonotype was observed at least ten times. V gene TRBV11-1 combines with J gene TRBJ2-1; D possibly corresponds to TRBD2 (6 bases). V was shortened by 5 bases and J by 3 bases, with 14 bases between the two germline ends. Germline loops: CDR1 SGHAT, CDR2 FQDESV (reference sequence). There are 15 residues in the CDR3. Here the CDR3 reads CASSILAGGYNEQFF. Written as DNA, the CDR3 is TGTGCCAGCAGCATACTAGCAGGCGGCTACAATGAGCAGTTCTTC.

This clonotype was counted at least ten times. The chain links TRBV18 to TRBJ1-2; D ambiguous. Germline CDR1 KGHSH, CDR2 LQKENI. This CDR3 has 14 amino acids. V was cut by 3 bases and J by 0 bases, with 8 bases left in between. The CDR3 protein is CASSPGRTNYGYTF. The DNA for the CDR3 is TGTGCCAGCTCACCGGGCAGGACTAACTATGGCTACACCTTC.

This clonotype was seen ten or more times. In DNA form, the CDR3 reads TGCGCCAGCAGCGCAGCCGGGACAGGGTTCTATGAGCAGTTCTTC. Encoded protein: CASSAAGTGFYEQFF. V and J are TRBV5-1 and TRBJ2-1, with 9 bases that match TRBD1. The CDR3 totals 15 residues. Germline CDR1 is SGHRS and CDR2 is YFSETQ. The V and J ends lost 4 bases and 8 bases, in that order; junction bases with no gene match: 10.

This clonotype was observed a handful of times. The CDR3 DNA sequence: TGCGCCAGCACATCCTGGGGGCCAGATACGCAGTATTTT. It translates to CASTSWGPDTQYF. The V gene is TRBV5-1, the J gene TRBJ2-3, with D tentatively TRBD1 (6 bases). Germline V gene sequence: CDR1 SGHRS, CDR2 YFSETQ. Trimming left V 6 bases short and J 4 bases short, with 12 bases between. The CDR3 loop spans 13 amino acids.

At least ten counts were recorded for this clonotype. CDR3 sequence reads: CSVGEPETQYF. The DNA of the CDR3 is TGCAGCGTTGGGGAACCAGAGACCCAGTACTTC. The chain combines TRBV29-1 with TRBJ2-5; D is undetermined. The germline V gene has CDR1 SQVTM and CDR2 ANQGSEA. V lost 4 bases to trimming and J lost 4 bases, with 7 bases between them. The CDR3 length is 11 residues.

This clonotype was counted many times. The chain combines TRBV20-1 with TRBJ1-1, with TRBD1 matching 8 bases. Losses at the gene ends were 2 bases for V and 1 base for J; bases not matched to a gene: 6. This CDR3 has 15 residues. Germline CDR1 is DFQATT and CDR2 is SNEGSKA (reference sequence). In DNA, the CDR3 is TGCAGTGCTAGAACTACAGGGACAGGGAACACTGAAGCTTTCTTT. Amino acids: CSARTTGTGNTEAFF.

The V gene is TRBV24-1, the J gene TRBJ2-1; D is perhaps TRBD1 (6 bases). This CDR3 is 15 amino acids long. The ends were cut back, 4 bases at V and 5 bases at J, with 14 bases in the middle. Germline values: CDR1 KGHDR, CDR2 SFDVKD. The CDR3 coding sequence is TGTGCCACCAGTGAACCCCAGGGGAACAACAATGAGCAGTTCTTC. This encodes CATSEPQGNNNEQFF.

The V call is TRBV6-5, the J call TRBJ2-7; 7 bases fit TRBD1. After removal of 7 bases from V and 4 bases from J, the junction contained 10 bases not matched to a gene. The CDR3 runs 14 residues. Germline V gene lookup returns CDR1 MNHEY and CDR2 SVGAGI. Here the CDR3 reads CASTPPGQRYEQYF. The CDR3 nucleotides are TGTGCCAGCACCCCCCCGGGACAGAGGTACGAGCAGTACTTC.

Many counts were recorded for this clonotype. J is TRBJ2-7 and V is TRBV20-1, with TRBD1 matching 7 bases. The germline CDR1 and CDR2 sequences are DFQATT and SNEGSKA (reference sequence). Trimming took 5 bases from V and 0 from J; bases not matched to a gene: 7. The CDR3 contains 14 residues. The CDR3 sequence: CSAGTAVRSYEQYF. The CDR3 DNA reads TGCAGTGCTGGGACAGCCGTTCGCTCCTACGAGCAGTACTTC.

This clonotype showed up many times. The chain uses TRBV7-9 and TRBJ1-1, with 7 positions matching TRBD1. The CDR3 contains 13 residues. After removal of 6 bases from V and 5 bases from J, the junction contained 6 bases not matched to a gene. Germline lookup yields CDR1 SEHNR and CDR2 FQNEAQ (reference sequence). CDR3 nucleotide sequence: TGTGCCAGCAGTATCGGGACAGAGACTGAAGCTTTCTTT. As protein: CASSIGTETEAFF.

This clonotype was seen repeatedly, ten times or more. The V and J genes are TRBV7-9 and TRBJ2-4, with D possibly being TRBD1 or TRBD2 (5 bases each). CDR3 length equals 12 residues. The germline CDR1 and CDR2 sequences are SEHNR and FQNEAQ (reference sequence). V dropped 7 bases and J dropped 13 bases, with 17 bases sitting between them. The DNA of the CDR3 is TGTGCCAGCAACGACTGGGACGGGAAGCAGTACTTC. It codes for CASNDWDGKQYF.

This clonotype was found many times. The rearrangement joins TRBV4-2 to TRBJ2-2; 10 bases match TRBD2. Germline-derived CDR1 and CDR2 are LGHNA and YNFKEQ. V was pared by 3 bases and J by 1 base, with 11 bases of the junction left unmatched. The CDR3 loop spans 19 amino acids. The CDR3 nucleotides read TGTGCCAGCAGCCACCCGGATCCCACTAGCGGGATGAACACCGGGGAGCTGTTTTTT. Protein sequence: CASSHPDPTSGMNTGELFF.

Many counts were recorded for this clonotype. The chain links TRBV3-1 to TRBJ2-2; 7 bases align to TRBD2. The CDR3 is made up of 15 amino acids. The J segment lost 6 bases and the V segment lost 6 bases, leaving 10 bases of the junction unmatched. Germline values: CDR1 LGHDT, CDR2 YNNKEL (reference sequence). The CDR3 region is CASRRDYPQPGELFF. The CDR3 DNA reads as TGTGCCAGCAGACGGGACTACCCACAACCCGGGGAGCTGTTTTTT.

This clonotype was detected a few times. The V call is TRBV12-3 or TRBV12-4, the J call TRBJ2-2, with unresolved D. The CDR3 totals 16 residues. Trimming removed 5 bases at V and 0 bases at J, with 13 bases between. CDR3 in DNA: TGTGCCAGCAGTCCTTTCAACAATCCGAACACCGGGGAGCTGTTTTTT. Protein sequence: CASSPFNNPNTGELFF.

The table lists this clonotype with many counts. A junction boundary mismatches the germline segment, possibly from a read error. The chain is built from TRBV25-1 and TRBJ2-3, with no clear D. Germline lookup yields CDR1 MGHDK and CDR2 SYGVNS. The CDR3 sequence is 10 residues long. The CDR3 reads CASSEVVFHF. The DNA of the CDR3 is TGTGCCAGCAGTGAAGTGGTCTTCCATTTT.

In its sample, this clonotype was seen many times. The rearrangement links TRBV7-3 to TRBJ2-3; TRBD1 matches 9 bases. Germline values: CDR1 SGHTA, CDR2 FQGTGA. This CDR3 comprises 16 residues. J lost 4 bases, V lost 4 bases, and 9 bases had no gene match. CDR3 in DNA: TGTGCCAGCAGCTCATCCGGGACAGGGAACGCAGATACGCAGTATTTT. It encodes CASSSSGTGNADTQYF.